What follows describes a single T cell receptor beta chain. Its antigen remains unknown. The table came from immunoSEQ multiplex PCR; TCRdb's copy has only in-frame clones and leaves some out. Here the sample spans 2 million to 2.5 million clones, approximately 93% being singletons. The data were taken from a study of shared clonotypes between healthy human individuals. Study conclusions and caveats: Naive subsets, compared against memory subsets, generally had larger estimated richness values. Incompleteness in sorted-subset sequencing, despite large depth, was shown by rarefaction.

Trimming stripped 2 bases from V and 3 bases from J, with 12 bases between. The CDR3 totals 14 residues. CDR1 and CDR2 from the germline V gene are SQVTM and ANQGSEA. Healthy HIV-negative adults with no recent acute infections or vaccinations were recruited as donors. This chain joins TRBV29-1 and TRBJ2-3; D call uncertain. This TCR was sampled from a man between 18 and 29 years old in good health. Some clones in this sample may be carry-over from other donors' samples. Sequenced: naive CD4+ T cells from PBMCs. The subset: CD45RA+ positively selected. CDR3 loop: CSVEKGDGTDTQYF. The CDR3 coding sequence is TGCAGCGTTGAAAAAGGAGATGGGACAGATACGCAGTATTTT.